Reported below is one TCR beta chain. These data belong to a study of blood T cells in healthy people across ages. A second about 6 to 12 cycle PCR used barcoded and J-beta primers. One entry per CDR3 protein, called by TCRdb with MiXCR from the 5' RACE reads. The sample includes roughly 1,700,000 distinct CDR3 sequences, 28% of them seen just once. V lost 0 bases, J lost 2 bases, and 12 bases lay in between. This CDR3 has 15 residues. Per the germline V gene, CDR1 is SGHRS and CDR2 is YFSETQ. This chain uses TRBV5-1 with TRBJ2-7; either TRBD1 or TRBD2 may supply D (5 bases each). Specimen: blood. This sequence originates from a woman under 40 in good health. The CDR3 nucleotides read TGCGCCAGCAGCTTGGGGGGCCCGGGACCCTACGAGCAGTACTTC. Amino acid sequence: CASSLGGPGPYEQYF.